By sample share, the clone carrying this T cell receptor (delta chain) is medium-sized. These data are taken from a study of gamma-delta T cells after stem cell transplantation. TCRdb made new clone calls on the RT-PCR reads using CATT. The data hold about 3,500 delta-chain clones, with around 10% observed a single time. The CDR3 loop spans 20 amino acids. J gave up 6 bases and V 5 bases, and 21 bases lay outside the gene matches. Germline loops: CDR1 TSWWSYY, CDR2 QGS. This receptor was taken from a human donor. It is not recorded whose cells these are; they may come from a transplant donor. The J gene is TRDJ2, the V gene TRDV1; 10 nucleotides align to TRDD3. The sample consisted of gamma-delta T cells. In nucleotides, the CDR3 is TGTGCTCTTGGGAAAGTTCCTTTGGGGGATACAAGGCCACGTTCAGCACAACTCTTCTTT. Translation gives CALGKVPLGDTRPRSAQLFF.